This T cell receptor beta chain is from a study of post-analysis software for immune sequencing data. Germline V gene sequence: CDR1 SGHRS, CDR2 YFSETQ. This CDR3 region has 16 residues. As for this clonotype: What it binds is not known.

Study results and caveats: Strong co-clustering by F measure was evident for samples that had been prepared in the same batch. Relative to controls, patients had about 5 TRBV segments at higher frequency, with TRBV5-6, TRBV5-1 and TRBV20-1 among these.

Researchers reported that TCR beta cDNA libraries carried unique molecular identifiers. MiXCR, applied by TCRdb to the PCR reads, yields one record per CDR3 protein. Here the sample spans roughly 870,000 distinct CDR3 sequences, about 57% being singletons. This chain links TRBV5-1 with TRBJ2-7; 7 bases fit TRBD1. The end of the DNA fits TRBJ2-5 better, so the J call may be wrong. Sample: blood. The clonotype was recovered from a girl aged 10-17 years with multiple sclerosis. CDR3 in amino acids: CASAFQTGADAETQYF. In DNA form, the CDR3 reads TGCGCCAGCGCATTCCAAACAGGGGCGGACGCGGAGACCCAGTACTTC.